Listed here is a single T cell receptor (beta chain). Its antigen remains unidentified. This specimen belongs to a study of identifying expanded T cells in peripheral blood. The assay was immunoSEQ multiplex PCR, and TCRdb's table has in-frame clones only and misses some. The top ten hold around 4.8% of the sample, which has more than 55,000 clones, 70% to 90% seen once. General observations from the study: Clone count variance between roughly 2-week samples rose with total template count. Technical replicates showed about 1.1 changed clones; approximately 2 weeks approximately 16; four weeks 19.

V gave up 0 bases and J gave up 1 base, with 11 bases separating them. The CDR3 is 16 amino acids. Germline CDR1 LGHNA, CDR2 YNFKEQ. The sample comprised blood. This chain uses TRBV4-2 with TRBJ2-3; D unresolved. The source is a person between 18 and 70 years old in good health. In nucleotides, the CDR3 is TGTGCCAGCAGCCAAGACCTAGTTACCGGCACAGATACGCAGTATTTT. Residues: CASSQDLVTGTDTQYF.